This TCR beta chain was observed in a study of blood T cells in healthy people across ages. V lost 3 bases and J lost 6, with 14 bases in between. The CDR3 runs 14 residues. Germline V gene sequence: CDR1 SGHTA, CDR2 FQGNSA. Together with a sample-barcoded 5' primer, a J-beta primer mix was included in a second PCR lasting about 7 to 11 cycles. TCRdb re-analysed the 5' RACE reads in MiXCR, keeping a single row per CDR3 protein. The sample holds 1.5 million to 2 million distinct CDR3 sequences, just under 50% seen once. Sequencing input: blood. The sequence derives from a woman aged 40 to 49 in good health. This sequence joins TRBV7-2 and TRBJ1-2; no clear D gene. CDR3 in amino acids: CASSFDSGPDGYTF. The DNA for the CDR3 is TGTGCCAGCAGCTTTGATTCAGGACCGGATGGCTACACCTTC.